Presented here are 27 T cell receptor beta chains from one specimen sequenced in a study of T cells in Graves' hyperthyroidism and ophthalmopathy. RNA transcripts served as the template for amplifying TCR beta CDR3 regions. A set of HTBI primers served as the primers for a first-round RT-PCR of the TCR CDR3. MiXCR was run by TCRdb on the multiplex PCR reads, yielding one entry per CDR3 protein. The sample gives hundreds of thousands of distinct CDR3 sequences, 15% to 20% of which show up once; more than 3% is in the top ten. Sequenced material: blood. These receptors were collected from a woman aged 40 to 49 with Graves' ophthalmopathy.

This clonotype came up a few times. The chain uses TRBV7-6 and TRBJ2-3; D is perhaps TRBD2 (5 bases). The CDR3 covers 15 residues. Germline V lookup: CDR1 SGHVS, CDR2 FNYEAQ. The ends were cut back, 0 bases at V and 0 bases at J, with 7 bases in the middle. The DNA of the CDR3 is TGTGCCAGCAGCTTAGCACTAGAGAGCACAGATACGCAGTATTTT. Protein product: CASSLALESTDTQYF.

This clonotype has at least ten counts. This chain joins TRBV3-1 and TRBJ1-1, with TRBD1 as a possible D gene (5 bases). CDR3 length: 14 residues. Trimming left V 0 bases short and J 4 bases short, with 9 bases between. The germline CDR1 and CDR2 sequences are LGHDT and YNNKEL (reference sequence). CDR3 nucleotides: TGTGCCAGCAGCCAAGATATGGGGGGCACTGAAGCTTTCTTT. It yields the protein CASSQDMGGTEAFF.

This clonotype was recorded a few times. The CDR3 DNA sequence: TGTGCCAGCACTACCGACAGTAACAGCTATGGCTACACCTTC. Protein: CASTTDSNSYGYTF. The chain uses TRBV27 and TRBJ1-2; maybe TRBD1 (5 bases). Trimming left V 7 bases short and J 4 bases short, with 16 bases between. The CDR3 runs 14 residues. CDR1 is MNHEY and CDR2 is SMNVEV in the germline V gene (reference sequence).

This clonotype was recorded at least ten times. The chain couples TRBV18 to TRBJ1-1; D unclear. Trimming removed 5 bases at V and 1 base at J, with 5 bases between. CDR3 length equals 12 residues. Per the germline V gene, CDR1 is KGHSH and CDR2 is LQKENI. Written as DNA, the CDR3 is TGTGCCAGCTCAGTCAGGAACACTGAAGCTTTCTTT. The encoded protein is CASSVRNTEAFF.

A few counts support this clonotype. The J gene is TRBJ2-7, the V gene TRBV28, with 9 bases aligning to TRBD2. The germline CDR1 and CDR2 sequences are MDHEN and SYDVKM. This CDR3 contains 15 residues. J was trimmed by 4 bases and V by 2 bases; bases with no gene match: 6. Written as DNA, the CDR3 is TGTGCCAGCAGTTTAAGCAGCGGGAGGCCTTACGAGCAGTACTTC. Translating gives CASSLSSGRPYEQYF.

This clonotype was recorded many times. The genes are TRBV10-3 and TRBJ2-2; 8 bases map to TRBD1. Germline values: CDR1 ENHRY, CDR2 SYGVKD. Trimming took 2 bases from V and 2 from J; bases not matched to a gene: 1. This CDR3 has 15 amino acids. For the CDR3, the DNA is TGTGCCATCAGTGAGCAGGGGGCAAACACCGGGGAGCTGTTTTTT. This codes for CAISEQGANTGELFF.

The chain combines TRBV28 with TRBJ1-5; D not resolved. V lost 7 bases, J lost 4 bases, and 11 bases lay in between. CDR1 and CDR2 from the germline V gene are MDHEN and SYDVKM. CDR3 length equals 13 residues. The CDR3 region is CASTPRVNQPQHF. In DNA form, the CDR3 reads TGTGCCAGCACCCCCCGGGTGAATCAGCCCCAGCATTTT.

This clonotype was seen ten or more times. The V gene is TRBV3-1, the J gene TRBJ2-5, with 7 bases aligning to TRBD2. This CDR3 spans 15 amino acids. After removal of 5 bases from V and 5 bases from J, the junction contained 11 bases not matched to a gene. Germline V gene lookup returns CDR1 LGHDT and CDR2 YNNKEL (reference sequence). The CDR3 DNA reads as TGTGCCAGCAGCACTAGCGACGGGTCCGGGGAGACCCAGTACTTC. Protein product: CASSTSDGSGETQYF.

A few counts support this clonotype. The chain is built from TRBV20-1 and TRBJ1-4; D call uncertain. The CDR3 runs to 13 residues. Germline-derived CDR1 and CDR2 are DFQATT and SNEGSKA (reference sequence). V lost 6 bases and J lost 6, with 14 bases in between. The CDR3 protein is CSAPTVIDEKLFF. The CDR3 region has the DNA TGCAGTGCCCCGACGGTGATAGATGAAAAACTGTTTTTT.

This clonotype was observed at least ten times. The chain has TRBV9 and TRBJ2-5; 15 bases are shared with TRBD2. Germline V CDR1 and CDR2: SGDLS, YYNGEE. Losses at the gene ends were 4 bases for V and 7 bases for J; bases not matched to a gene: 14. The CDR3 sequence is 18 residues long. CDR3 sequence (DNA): TGTGCCAGCAGCCCTGGACTAGCGGGAGGGCCCCGACCCTCGACCCAGTACTTC. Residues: CASSPGLAGGPRPSTQYF.

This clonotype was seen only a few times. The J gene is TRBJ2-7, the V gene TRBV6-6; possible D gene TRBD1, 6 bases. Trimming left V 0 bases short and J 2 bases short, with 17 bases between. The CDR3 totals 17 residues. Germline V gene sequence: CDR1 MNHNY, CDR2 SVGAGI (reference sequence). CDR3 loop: CASSYSGQPLGAYEQYF. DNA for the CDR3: TGTGCCAGCAGTTACTCCGGACAGCCACTAGGAGCCTACGAGCAGTACTTC.

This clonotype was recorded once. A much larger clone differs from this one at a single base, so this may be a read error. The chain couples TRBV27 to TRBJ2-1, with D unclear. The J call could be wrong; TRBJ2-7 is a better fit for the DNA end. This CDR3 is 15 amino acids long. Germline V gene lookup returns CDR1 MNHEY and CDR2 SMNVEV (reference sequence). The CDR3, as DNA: TGTGCCAGCAGTATCGACGGATTCTCCAACAATGAGCAGTACTTC. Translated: CASSIDGFSNNEQYF.

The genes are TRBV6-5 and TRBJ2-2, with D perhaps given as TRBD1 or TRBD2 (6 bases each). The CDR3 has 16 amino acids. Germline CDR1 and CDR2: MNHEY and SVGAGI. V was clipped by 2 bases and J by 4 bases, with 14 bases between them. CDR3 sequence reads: CASSYGGSGATGELFF. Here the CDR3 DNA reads TGTGCCAGCAGTTACGGGGGATCGGGGGCCACCGGGGAGCTGTTTTTT.

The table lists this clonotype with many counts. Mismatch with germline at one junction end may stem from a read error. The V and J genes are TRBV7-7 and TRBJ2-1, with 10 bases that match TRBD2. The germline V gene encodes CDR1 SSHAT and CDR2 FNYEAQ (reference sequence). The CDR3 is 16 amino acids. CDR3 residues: CASSLGHSGGYNEQFF. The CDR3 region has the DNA TGTGCTAGCAGCTTAGGACATAGCGGGGGGTACAATGAGCAGTTCTTC. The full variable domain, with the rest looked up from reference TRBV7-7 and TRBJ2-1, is GAGVSQSPRYKVTKRGQDVTLRCDPISSHATLYWYQQALGQGPEFLTYFNYEAQPDKSGLPSDRFSAERPEGSISTLTIQRTEQRDSAMYRCASSLGHSGGYNEQFFGPGTRLTVL.

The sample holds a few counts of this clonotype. The CDR3 nucleotides read TGTGCCAGCAGGACAGGGGGCGGAACTTACGAGCAGTACTTC. This sequence encodes CASRTGGGTYEQYF. J is TRBJ2-7 and V is TRBV27, with 10 bases matching TRBD1. The V gene end was trimmed by 6 bases and the J gene end by 4 bases; junction bases not matched to a gene: 6. The CDR3 loop spans 14 amino acids. Germline CDR1 is MNHEY and CDR2 is SMNVEV (reference sequence).

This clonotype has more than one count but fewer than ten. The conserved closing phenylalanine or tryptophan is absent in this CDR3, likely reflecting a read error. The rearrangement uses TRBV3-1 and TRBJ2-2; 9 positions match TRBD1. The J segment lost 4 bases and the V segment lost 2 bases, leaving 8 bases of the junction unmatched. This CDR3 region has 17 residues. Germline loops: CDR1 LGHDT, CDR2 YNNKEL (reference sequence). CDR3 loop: CASSQPNRGHGTGELFS. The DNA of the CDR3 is TGTGCCAGCAGCCAACCTAACAGGGGGCACGGCACCGGGGAGCTGTTTTCT.

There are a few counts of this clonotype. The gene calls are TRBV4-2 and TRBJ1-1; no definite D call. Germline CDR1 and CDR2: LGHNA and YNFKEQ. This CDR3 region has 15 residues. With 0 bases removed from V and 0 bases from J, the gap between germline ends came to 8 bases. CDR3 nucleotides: TGTGCCAGCAGCCAAGATCTGTTAGTGAACACTGAAGCTTTCTTT. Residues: CASSQDLLVNTEAFF.

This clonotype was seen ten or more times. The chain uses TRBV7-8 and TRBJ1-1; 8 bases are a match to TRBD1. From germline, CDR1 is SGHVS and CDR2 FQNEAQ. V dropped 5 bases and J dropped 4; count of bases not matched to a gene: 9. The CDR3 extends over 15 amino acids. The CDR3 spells CASSLGQGGSTEAFF. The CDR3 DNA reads TGTGCCAGCAGCCTCGGACAGGGCGGTAGCACTGAAGCTTTCTTT.

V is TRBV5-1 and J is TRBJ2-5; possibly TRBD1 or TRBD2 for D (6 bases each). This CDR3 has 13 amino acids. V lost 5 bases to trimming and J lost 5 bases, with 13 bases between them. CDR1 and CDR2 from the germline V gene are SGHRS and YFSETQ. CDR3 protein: CASRLGGSETQYF. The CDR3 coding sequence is TGCGCCAGCAGACTGGGGGGCTCGGAGACCCAGTACTTC.

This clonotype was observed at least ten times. The CDR3 sequence: CSARGDPGQGPPEEQYF. DNA for the CDR3: TGCAGTGCTAGAGGGGATCCGGGACAAGGGCCTCCGGAGGAGCAGTACTTC. This chain uses TRBV20-1 with TRBJ2-7; D may be TRBD1 (6 bases). This CDR3 has 17 amino acids. From germline, CDR1 is DFQATT and CDR2 SNEGSKA (reference sequence). V lost 1 base, J lost 7 bases, and 26 bases lay in between.

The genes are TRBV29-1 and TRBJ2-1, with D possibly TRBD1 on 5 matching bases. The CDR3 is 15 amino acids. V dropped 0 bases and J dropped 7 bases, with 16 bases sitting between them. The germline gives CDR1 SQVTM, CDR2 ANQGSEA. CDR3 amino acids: CSVEDLPQGRNEQFF. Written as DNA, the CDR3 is TGCAGCGTTGAAGATCTTCCCCAGGGTCGAAATGAGCAGTTCTTC.

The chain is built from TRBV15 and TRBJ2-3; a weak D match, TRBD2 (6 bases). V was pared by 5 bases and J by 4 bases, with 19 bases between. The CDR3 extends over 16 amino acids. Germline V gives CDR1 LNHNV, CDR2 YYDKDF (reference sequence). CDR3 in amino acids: CATSGRTTGAADTQYF. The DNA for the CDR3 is TGTGCCACCAGCGGAAGGACTACGGGAGCTGCAGATACGCAGTATTTT.

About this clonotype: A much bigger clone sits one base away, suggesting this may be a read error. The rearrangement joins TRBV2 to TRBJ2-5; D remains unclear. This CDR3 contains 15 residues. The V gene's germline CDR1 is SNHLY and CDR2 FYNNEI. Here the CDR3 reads CVSSEVNWYQETQYF. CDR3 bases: TGTGTCAGCAGTGAGGTCAACTGGTACCAAGAGACCCAGTACTTC.

The CDR3 DNA reads as TGTGCCAGCTCGTGGTCGGCAGGCGGTGAAAAACTGTTTTTT. Residues: CASSWSAGGEKLFF. This chain connects TRBV27 to TRBJ1-4; no definite D call. Germline loops: CDR1 MNHEY, CDR2 SMNVEV (reference sequence). The CDR3 loop spans 14 amino acids. V was clipped by 8 bases and J by 7 bases, with 17 bases between them.

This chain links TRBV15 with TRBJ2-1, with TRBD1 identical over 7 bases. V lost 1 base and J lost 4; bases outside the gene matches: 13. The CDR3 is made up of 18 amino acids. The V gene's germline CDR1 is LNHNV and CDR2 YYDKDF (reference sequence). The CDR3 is CATSRGGGPGTAYNEQFF. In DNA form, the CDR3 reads TGTGCCACCAGCAGAGGAGGCGGTCCCGGGACAGCATACAATGAGCAGTTCTTC.

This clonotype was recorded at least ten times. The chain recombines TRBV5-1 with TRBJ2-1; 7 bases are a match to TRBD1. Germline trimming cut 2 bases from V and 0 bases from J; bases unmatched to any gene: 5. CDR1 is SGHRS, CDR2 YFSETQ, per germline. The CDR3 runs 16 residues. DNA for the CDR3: TGCGCCAGCAGCTTTTTTACAGGGGACTCCTACAATGAGCAGTTCTTC. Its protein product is CASSFFTGDSYNEQFF.

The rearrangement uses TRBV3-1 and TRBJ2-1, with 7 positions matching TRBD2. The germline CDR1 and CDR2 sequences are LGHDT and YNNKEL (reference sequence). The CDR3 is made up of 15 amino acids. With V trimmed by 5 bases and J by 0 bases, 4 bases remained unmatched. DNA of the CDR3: TGTGCCAGCAGCGAGCGGGGTAGCTCCTACAATGAGCAGTTCTTC. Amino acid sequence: CASSERGSSYNEQFF.